The 14 T cell receptor beta chains given below trace back to one sample, sequenced in a study of chemoradiotherapy in HPV16-positive cancers. Sequenced by immunoSEQ multiplex PCR; TCRdb stores in-frame clones only, minus some. The sample contains about 17,000 clones, roughly 90% of which appear only once. The sequenced sample was blood, obtained from a patient who underwent chemoradiotherapy. The receptors here all came from a human donor with HPV-associated anogenital cancer.

As for this clone: One junction end does not reproduce the germline sequence, and a read error may be involved. V and J are TRBV5-3 and TRBJ2-5, with 8 bases matching TRBD1. TRBV5-3 is noted as an ORF with a role that remains uncertain. The length of the CDR3 is 13 residues. The CDR3 sequence is CASSLDRAGTQYF. The CDR3 coding sequence is TGTGCCAGCAGCTTGGACAGGGCCGGGACCCAGTACTTC.

The V call is TRBV27, the J call TRBJ2-7; D ambiguous. The CDR3 totals 13 residues. V lost 3 bases and J lost 3, with 9 bases in between. Germline V CDR1 and CDR2: MNHEY, SMNVEV (reference sequence). The CDR3 spells CASSLSGRYEQYF. The CDR3 nucleotides read TGTGCCAGCAGTTTGTCCGGGCGCTACGAGCAGTACTTC.

The gene calls are TRBV7-8 and TRBJ1-2; D is ambiguous. Germline V CDR1 and CDR2: SGHVS, FQNEAQ. The CDR3 has 14 amino acids. Trimming took 1 base from V and 14 from J, leaving 20 bases between them. The CDR3 DNA reads as TGTGCCAGCAGCTTAGAGGCCGATTCTTTAGGAGGGACCTTC. Its translation is CASSLEADSLGGTF. The full variable domain, in which reference TRBV7-8 and TRBJ1-2 provide the parts outside the CDR3, is GAGVSQSPRYKVAKRGQDVALRCDPISGHVSLFWYQQALGQGPEFLTYFQNEAQLDKSGLPSDRFFAERPEGSVSTLKIQRTQQEDSAVYLCASSLEADSLGGTFGSGTRLTVV.

This chain uses TRBV6-6 with TRBJ2-7; 10 positions agree with TRBD1. Trimming removed 6 bases from V and 5 bases from J; junction bases left unmatched: 4. Looked up from germline, CDR1 is MNHNY and CDR2 is SVGAGI (reference sequence). This CDR3 is 13 amino acids long. The DNA of the CDR3 is TGTGCCAGCAGACCCGGACAGGGGGACGAGCAGTACTTC. It yields the protein CASRPGQGDEQYF.

This chain connects TRBV14 to TRBJ2-7; TRBD1 agrees at 9 bases. The CDR3 is 15 amino acids. The germline V gene encodes CDR1 SGHDN and CDR2 FVKESK. V lost 8 bases, J lost 5 bases, and 13 bases stayed unmatched. The CDR3 DNA follows: TGTGCCAGCGACACAGGGGGCTCCAGTAACCACGAGCAGTACTTC. Protein: CASDTGGSSNHEQYF.

The genes are TRBV27 and TRBJ2-5, with a tentative D call TRBD2 (5 bases). Germline V gene data show CDR1 as MNHEY and CDR2 as SMNVEV (reference sequence). V was clipped by 3 bases and J by 4 bases, with 6 bases between them. This CDR3 region has 12 residues. The chain's CDR3 is CASSFRGETQYF. The CDR3 DNA reads TGTGCCAGCAGTTTTCGGGGAGAGACCCAGTACTTC.

J is TRBJ1-2 and V is TRBV7-2; D remains ambiguous. CDR1 SGHTA and CDR2 FQGNSA come from the germline V gene. CDR3 length: 12 residues. The V gene lost 3 bases and the J gene lost 7 bases, with 9 bases spanning the gap. The CDR3 DNA reads as TGTGCCAGCAGCTTCACTATCGGTGGCTACACCTTC. It is translated as CASSFTIGGYTF.

The genes are TRBV7-2 and TRBJ2-1; 8 nucleotides align to TRBD2. J lost 8 bases, V lost 2 bases, and 8 bases had no gene match. Germline V CDR1 and CDR2: SGHTA, FQGNSA. This CDR3 is 15 amino acids long. CDR3 bases: TGTGCCAGCAGCTTAAGTCCACTAGCGGTCCATGAGCAGTTCTTC. This sequence encodes CASSLSPLAVHEQFF. Supplemented by reference TRBV7-2 and TRBJ2-1, the full variable domain reads GAGVSQSPSNKVTEKGKDVELRCDPISGHTALYWYRQSLGQGLEFLIYFQGNSAPDKSGLPSDRFSAERTGGSVSTLTIQRTQQEDSAVYLCASSLSPLAVHEQFFGPGTRLTVL.

This clone has a single count. The V and J genes are TRBV29-1 and TRBJ1-2; 9 bases agree with TRBD1. Germline assignment: CDR1 SQVTM and CDR2 ANQGSEA. The CDR3 extends over 14 amino acids. V gave up 7 bases and J gave up 8 bases; unmatched junction bases: 14. The CDR3 spells CSAYTGTGKGGYTF. CDR3 coding DNA: TGCAGCGCGTATACCGGGACAGGGAAAGGCGGCTACACCTTC.

The rearrangement joins TRBV4-3 to TRBJ1-5; the D gene is possibly TRBD1 (5 bases). Germline V lookup: CDR1 LGHNA, CDR2 YSLEER. This CDR3 spans 15 amino acids. V was cut by 0 bases and J by 6 bases, with 12 bases left in between. The CDR3 DNA follows: TGCGCCAGCAGCCAAGATGATCGGGGACCTCAGCCCCAGCATTTT. Translating it yields CASSQDDRGPQPQHF.

This chain links TRBV29-1 with TRBJ2-5; the D call may be TRBD1 or TRBD2 (5 bases each). Germline CDR1 reads SQVTM; CDR2 reads ANQGSEA. The CDR3 length is 14 residues. V was cut by 1 base and J by 4 bases, with 13 bases left in between. The CDR3 here is CSVEVNRGGETQYF. CDR3 coding DNA: TGCAGCGTTGAAGTCAACCGGGGCGGAGAGACCCAGTACTTC.

The genes are TRBV2 and TRBJ1-5; D remains unclear. The CDR3 covers 15 residues. Trimming removed 8 bases at V and 5 bases at J, with 19 bases between. Germline V CDR1 and CDR2: SNHLY, FYNNEI. Here the CDR3 reads CASRQKLDPDQPQHF. The CDR3 DNA is TGTGCCAGCCGACAAAAACTCGACCCGGATCAGCCCCAGCATTTT.

In this sample, this clone turned up a few times. The V gene is TRBV5-7, the J gene TRBJ2-7; D not certain. TRBV5-7 is identified as an open reading frame with a role that is uncertain. The CDR3 is made up of 10 amino acids. Trimming cost V 1 base and J 7 bases, with 3 bases left between them. CDR3 residues: CASSLTEQYF. CDR3 in DNA: TGTGCCAGCAGCTTGACAGAGCAGTACTTC.

The V and J genes are TRBV6-1 and TRBJ2-1; TRBD2 aligns across 9 bases. CDR1 is MNHNS and CDR2 is SASEGT in the germline V gene. J was trimmed by 8 bases and V by 2 bases; bases with no gene match: 7. The CDR3 length is 15 residues. The CDR3 region is CASSERRGGDDEQFF. CDR3 DNA sequence: TGTGCCAGCAGTGAACGGCGGGGGGGAGACGATGAGCAGTTCTTC.